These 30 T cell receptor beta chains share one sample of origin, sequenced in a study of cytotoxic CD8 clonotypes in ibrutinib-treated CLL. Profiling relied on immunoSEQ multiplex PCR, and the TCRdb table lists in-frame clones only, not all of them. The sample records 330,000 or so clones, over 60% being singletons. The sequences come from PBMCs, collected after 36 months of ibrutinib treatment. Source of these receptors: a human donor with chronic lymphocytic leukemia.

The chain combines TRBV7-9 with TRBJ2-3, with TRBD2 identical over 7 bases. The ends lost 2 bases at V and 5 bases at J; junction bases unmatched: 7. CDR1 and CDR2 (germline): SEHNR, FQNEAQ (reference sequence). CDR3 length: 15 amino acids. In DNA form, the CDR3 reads TGTGCCAGCAGCTTACGGGGGGAGTATAGAGATACGCAGTATTTT. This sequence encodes CASSLRGEYRDTQYF.

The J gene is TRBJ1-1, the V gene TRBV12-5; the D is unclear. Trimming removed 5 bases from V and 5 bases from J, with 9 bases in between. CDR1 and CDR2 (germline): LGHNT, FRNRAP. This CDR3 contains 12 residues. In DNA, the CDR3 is TGTGCTAGTGGTCCAGAGAATACTGAAGCTTTCTTT. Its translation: CASGPENTEAFF.

The CDR3 nucleotides are TGTGCCAGCAGCTCTTCGGCCCGCCGACAGGGGTTAGAAGAGACCCAGTACTTC. Its translation is CASSSSARRQGLEETQYF. This sequence joins TRBV28 and TRBJ2-5, with TRBD1 matching over 8 bases. The CDR3 is 18 amino acids. Germline V lookup: CDR1 MDHEN, CDR2 SYDVKM. Trimming cost V 6 bases and J 3 bases; bases outside gene matches: 18.

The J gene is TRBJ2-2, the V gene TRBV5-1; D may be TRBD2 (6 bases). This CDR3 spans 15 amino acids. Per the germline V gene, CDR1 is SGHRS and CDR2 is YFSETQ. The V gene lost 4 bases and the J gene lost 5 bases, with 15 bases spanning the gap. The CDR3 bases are TGCGCCAGCAGCCCGACTAGGGGCCCAACCGGGGAGCTGTTTTTT. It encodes CASSPTRGPTGELFF. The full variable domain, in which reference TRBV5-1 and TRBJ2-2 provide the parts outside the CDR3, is KAGVTQTPRYLIKTRGQQVTLSCSPISGHRSVSWYQQTPGQGLQFLFEYFSETQRNKGNFPGRFSGRQFSNSRSEMNVSTLELGDSALYLCASSPTRGPTGELFFGEGSRLTVL.

The CDR3 here is CASGLAPGRILGNTIYF. The CDR3, as DNA: TGTGCTAGTGGTTTGGCCCCGGGACGGATTCTAGGAAACACCATATATTTT. The genes are TRBV12-5 and TRBJ1-3; TRBD1 might be the D (5 bases). Germline values: CDR1 LGHNT, CDR2 FRNRAP. V was cut by 1 base and J by 4 bases, with 17 bases left in between. This CDR3 spans 17 amino acids.

DNA for the CDR3: TGCGCCAGCAGCCGAACCATGAAGAGCACTGAAGCTTTCTTT. Translated: CASSRTMKSTEAFF. V gene TRBV5-1 combines with J gene TRBJ1-1; D remains ambiguous. Per germline, CDR1 SGHRS and CDR2 YFSETQ. The germline V and J ends were trimmed by 4 bases and 4 bases, with 14 bases remaining between them. The CDR3 covers 14 residues.

The CDR3 DNA reads as TGTGCCAGCTCACCACCTTGGGACTACGAGCAGTACTTC. Translation: CASSPPWDYEQYF. The chain joins TRBV18 to TRBJ2-7; D uncertain. There are 13 residues in the CDR3. The V gene lost 0 bases and the J gene lost 3 bases, with 6 bases spanning the gap. The germline V gene encodes CDR1 KGHSH and CDR2 LQKENI.

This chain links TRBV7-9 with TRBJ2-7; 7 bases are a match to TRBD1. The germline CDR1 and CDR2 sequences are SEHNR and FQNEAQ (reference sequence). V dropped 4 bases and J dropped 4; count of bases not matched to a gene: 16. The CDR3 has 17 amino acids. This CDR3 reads CASSSTTTGMRAYEQYF. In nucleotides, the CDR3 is TGTGCCAGCAGCTCCACCACGACAGGGATGAGGGCATACGAGCAGTACTTC.

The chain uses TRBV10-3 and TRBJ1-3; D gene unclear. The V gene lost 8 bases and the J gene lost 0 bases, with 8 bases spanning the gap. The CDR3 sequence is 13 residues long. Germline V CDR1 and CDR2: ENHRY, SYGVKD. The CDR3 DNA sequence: TGTGCCATCGGCTTAAGCTCTGGAAACACCATATATTTT. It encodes CAIGLSSGNTIYF.

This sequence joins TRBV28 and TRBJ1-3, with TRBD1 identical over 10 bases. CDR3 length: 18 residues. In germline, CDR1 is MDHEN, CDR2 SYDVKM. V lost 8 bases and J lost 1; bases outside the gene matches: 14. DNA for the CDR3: TGTGCCAGCCATGGGACAGGGGAAATCGTCGGGTCTGGAAACACCATATATTTT. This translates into CASHGTGEIVGSGNTIYF.

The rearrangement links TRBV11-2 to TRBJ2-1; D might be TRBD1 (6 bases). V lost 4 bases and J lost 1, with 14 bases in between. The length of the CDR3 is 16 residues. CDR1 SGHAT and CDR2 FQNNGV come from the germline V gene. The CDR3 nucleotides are TGTGCCAGCAGCTCACCGGGACAACTATCCTACAATGAGCAGTTCTTC. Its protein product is CASSSPGQLSYNEQFF.

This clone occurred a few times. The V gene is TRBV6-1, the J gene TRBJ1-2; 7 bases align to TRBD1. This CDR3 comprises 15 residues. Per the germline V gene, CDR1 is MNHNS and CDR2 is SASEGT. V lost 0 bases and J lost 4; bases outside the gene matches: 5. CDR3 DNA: TGTGCCAGCAGTGAAGCGGAGACAGGGCTCTATGGCTACACCTTC. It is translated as CASSEAETGLYGYTF.

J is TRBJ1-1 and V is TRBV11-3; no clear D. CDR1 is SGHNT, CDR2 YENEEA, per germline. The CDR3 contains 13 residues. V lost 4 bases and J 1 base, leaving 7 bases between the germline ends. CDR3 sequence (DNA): TGTGCCAGCAGCTGGACGGCGAACACTGAAGCTTTCTTT. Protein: CASSWTANTEAFF.

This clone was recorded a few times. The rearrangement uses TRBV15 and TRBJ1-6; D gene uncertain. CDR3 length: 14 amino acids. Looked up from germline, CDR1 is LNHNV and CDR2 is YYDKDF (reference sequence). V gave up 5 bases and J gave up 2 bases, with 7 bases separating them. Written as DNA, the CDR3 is TGTGCCACCAGCCCAAGAGCCTATAATTCACCCCTCCACTTT. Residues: CATSPRAYNSPLHF.

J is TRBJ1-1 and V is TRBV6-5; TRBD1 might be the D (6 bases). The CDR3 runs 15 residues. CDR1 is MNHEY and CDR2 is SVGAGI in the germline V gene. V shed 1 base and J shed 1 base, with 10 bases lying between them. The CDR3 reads CASSYLGQQNTEAFF. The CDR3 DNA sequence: TGTGCCAGCAGTTACTTAGGACAGCAGAACACTGAAGCTTTCTTT.

CDR3 in DNA: TGTGCCAGCAGTTACTTAGGAAGCGGGTCCGGGGAGCTGTTTTTT. This gives the protein CASSYLGSGSGELFF. The chain links TRBV6-6 to TRBJ2-2, with D possibly matching TRBD2 (6 bases). The CDR3 consists of 15 residues. V was shortened by 1 base and J by 6 bases, with 12 bases between the two germline ends. Germline CDR1 reads MNHNY; CDR2 reads SVGAGI (reference sequence).

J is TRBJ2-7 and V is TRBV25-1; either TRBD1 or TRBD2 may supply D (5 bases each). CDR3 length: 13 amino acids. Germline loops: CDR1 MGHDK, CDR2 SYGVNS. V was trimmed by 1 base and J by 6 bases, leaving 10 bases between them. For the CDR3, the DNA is TGTGCCAGCAGTGAATGGTGGGGGTCCGAGCAGTACTTC. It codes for CASSEWWGSEQYF.

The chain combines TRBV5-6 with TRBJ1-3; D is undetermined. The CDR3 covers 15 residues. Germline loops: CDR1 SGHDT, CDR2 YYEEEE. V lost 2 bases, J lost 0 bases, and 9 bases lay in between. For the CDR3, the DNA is TGTGCCAGCAGCTTCCGCGCCCCCTCTGGAAACACCATATATTTT. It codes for CASSFRAPSGNTIYF.

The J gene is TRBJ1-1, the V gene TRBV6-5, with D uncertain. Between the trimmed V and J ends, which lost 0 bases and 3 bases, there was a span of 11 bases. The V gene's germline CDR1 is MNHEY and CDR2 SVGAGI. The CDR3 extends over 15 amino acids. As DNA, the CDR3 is TGTGCCAGCAGTTACTCTCTAAGGAGGGACACTGAAGCTTTCTTT. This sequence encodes CASSYSLRRDTEAFF.

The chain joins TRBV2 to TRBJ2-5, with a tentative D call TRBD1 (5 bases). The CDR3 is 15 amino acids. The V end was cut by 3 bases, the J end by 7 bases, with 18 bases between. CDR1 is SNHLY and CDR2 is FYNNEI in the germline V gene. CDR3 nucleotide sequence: TGTGCCAGCAGTGACCAAACAGGTGGGGCTAGGACCCAGTACTTC. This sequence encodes CASSDQTGGARTQYF.

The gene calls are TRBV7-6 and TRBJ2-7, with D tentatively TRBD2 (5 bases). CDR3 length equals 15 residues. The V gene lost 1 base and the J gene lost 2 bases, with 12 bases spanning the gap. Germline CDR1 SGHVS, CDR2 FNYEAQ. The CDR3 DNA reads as TGTGCCAGCAGCTTAGAACTAGGTCACCCCTACGAGCAGTACTTC. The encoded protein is CASSLELGHPYEQYF. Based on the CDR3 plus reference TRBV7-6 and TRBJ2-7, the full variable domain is GAGVSQSPRYKVTKRGQDVALRCDPISGHVSLYWYRQALGQGPEFLTYFNYEAQQDKSGLPNDRFSAERPEGSISTLTIQRTEQRDSAMYRCASSLELGHPYEQYFGPGTRLTVT.

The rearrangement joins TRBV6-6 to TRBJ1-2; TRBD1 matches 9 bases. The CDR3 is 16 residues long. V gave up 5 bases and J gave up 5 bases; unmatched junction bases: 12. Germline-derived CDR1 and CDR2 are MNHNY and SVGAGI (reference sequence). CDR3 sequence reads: CASSHQRKGQGYGYTF. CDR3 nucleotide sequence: TGTGCCAGCAGTCATCAAAGAAAGGGACAGGGATATGGCTACACCTTC.

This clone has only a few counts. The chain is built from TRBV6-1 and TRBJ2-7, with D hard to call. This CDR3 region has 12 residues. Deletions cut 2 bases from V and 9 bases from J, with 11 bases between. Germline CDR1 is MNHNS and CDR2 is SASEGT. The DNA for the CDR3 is TGTGCCAGCAGTGAATCGTCCCCTTTGCAGTACTTC. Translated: CASSESSPLQYF.

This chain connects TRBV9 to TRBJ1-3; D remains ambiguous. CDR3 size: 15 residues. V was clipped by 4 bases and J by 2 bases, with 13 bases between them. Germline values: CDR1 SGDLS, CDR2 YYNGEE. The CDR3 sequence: CASSPTGGTGNTIYF. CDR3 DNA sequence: TGTGCCAGCAGCCCTACTGGTGGGACTGGAAACACCATATATTTT.

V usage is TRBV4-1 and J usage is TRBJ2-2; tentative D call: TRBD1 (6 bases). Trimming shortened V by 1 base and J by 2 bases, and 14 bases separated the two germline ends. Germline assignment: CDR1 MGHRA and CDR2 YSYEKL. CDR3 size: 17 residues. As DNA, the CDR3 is TGCGCCAGCAGCCAAGGTCTCAGAGGGGGAAACACCGGGGAGCTGTTTTTT. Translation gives CASSQGLRGGNTGELFF.

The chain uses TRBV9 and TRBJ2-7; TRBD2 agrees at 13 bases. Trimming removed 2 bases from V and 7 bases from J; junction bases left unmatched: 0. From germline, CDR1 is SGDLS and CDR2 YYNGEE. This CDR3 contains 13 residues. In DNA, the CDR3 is TGTGCCAGCAGCGTGACTAGCGGGAGGGAGCAGTACTTC. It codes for CASSVTSGREQYF.

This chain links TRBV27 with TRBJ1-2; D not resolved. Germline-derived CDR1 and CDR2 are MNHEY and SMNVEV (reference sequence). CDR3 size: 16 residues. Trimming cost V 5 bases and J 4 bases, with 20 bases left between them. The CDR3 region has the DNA TGTGCCAGCAGTGCGACTCCCAGGATCTCTGGCTATGGCTACACCTTC. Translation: CASSATPRISGYGYTF.

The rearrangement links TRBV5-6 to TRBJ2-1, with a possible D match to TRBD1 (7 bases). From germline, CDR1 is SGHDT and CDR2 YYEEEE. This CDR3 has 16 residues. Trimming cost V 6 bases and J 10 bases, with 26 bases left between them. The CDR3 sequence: CASTHPPAGGPSEQFF. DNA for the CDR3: TGTGCCAGCACCCATCCCCCGGCAGGGGGGCCCTCCGAGCAGTTCTTC.

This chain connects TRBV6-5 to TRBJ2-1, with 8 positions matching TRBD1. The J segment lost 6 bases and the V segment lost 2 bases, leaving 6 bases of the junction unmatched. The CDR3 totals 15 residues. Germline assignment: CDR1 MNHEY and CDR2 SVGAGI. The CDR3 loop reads CASSYHGQGSNEQFF. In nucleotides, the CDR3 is TGTGCCAGCAGTTACCACGGACAGGGCTCCAATGAGCAGTTCTTC.

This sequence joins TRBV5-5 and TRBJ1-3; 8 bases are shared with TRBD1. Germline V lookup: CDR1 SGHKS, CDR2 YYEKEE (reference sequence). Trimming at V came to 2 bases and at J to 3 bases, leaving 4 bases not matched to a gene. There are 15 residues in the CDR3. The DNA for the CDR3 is TGTGCCAGCAGCTTCAACAGGGGGGTTGGAAACACCATATATTTT. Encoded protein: CASSFNRGVGNTIYF.